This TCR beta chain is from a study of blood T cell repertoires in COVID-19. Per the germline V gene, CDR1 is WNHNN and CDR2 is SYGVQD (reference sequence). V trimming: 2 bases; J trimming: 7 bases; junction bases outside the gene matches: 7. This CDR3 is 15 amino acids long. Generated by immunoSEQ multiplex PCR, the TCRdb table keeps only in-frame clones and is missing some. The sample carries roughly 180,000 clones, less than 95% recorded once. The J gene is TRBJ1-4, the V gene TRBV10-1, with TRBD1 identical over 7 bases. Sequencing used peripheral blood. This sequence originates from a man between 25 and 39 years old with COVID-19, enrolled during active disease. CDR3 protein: CASSETGRGSEKLFF. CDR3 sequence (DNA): TGCGCCAGCAGTGAGACGGGCAGGGGGAGTGAAAAACTGTTTTTT.